The sequence of this TCR beta chain was determined in a study of shared clonotypes between healthy human individuals. The overall study: Donor composition was a couple of women and three men, aged 18 to 49. Each donor had three CD4 naive, three CD4 memory, two CD8 naive and one CD8 memory plate.

Points from the study as a whole: It was observed that approximately 5% of naive CD4 clonotypes were shared across several donors. With few donors, the genetic and exposure-history diversity represented was limited.

Profiled with immunoSEQ multiplex PCR; TCRdb holds only in-frame clones, not every one. The table shows hundreds of thousands of clones, with more than 85% occurring only once. Concerning this clone: The antigen is not known.

Naive CD8 cells lacked CD45RO and underwent positive selection for CCR7, leaving out terminally differentiated effector memory CD45RA+ cells. CDR1 and CDR2 from the germline V gene are SGHTA and FQGTGA. The V and J ends lost 2 bases and 0 bases respectively, with 8 bases between them. The CDR3 totals 16 residues. The receptor comes from a young man in good health. V usage is TRBV7-3 and J usage is TRBJ2-6, with D possibly TRBD2 on 5 matching bases. The source material was naive CD8+ T cells sorted from blood. In nucleotides, the CDR3 is TGTGCCAGCAGCTTAGAGGGAATCTCTGGGGCCAACGTCCTGACTTTC. Protein sequence: CASSLEGISGANVLTF.